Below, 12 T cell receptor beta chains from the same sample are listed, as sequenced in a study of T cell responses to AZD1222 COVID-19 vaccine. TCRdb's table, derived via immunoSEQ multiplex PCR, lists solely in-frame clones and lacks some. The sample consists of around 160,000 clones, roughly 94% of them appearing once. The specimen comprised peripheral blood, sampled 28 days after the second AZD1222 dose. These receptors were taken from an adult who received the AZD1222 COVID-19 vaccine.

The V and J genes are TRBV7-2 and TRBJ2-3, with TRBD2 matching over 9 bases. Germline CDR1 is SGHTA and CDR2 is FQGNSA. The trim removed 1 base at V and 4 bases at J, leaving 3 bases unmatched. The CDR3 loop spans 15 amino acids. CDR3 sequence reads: CASSLVGGRADTQYF. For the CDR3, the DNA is TGTGCCAGCAGCTTAGTTGGCGGGAGGGCAGATACGCAGTATTTT.

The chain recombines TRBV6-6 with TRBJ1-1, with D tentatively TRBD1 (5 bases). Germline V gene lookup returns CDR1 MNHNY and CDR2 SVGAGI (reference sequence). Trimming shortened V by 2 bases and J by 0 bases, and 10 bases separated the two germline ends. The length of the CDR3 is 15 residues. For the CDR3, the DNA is TGTGCCAGCAGTTACCCCGGGACGGTGAACACTGAAGCTTTCTTT. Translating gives CASSYPGTVNTEAFF.

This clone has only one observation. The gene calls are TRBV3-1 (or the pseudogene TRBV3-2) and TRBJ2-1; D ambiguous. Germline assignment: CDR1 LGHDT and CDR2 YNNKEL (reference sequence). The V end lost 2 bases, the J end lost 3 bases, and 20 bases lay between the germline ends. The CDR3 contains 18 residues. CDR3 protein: CASSQSALVRIGYNEQFF. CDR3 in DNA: TGTGCCAGCAGCCAATCTGCGCTTGTAAGAATCGGCTACAATGAGCAGTTCTTC.

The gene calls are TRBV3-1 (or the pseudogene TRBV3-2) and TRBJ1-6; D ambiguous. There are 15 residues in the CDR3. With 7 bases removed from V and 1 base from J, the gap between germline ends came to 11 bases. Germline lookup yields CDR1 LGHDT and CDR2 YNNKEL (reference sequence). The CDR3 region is CASNGPGSYNSPLHF. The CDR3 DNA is TGTGCCAGCAACGGACCGGGATCCTATAATTCACCCCTCCACTTT.

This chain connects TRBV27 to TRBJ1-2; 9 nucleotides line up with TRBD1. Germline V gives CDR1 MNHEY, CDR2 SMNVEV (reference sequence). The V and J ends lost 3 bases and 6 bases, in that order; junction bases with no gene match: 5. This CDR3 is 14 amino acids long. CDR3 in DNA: TGTGCCAGCAGTTTTAACAGGGGGCTGGATGGCTACACCTTC. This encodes CASSFNRGLDGYTF.

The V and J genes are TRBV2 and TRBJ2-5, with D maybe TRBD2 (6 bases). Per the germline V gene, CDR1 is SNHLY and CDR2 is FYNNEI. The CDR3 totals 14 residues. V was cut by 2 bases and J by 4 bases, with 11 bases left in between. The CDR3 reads CASSELGGTETQYF. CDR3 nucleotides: TGTGCCAGCAGTGAATTGGGGGGAACAGAGACCCAGTACTTC.

CDR3 in amino acids: CASSFDSSNTGELFF. The CDR3 DNA sequence: TGCGCCAGCAGCTTCGACTCATCGAACACCGGGGAGCTGTTTTTT. V and J are TRBV5-1 and TRBJ2-2; D uncertain. The germline CDR1 and CDR2 sequences are SGHRS and YFSETQ. V lost 2 bases and J lost 0, with 8 bases in between. This CDR3 region has 15 residues.

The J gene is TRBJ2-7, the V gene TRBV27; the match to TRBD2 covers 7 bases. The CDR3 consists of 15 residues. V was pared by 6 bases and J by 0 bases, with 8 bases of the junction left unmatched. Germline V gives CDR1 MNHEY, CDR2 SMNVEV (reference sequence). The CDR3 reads CASSLFGGYSYEQYF. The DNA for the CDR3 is TGTGCCAGCAGCCTTTTCGGGGGGTACTCCTACGAGCAGTACTTC.

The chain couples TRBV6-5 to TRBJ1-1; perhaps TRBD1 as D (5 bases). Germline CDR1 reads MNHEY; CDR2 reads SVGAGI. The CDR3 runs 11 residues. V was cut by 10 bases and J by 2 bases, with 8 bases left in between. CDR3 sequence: CATGGNTEAFF. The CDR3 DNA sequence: TGTGCCACCGGGGGAAACACTGAAGCTTTCTTT.

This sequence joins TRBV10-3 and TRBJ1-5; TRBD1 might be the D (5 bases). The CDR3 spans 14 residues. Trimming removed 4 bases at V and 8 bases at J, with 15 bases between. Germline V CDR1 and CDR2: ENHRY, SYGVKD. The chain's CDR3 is CAISGAGTGEPQHF. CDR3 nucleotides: TGTGCCATCAGTGGTGCAGGGACGGGTGAGCCCCAGCATTTT.

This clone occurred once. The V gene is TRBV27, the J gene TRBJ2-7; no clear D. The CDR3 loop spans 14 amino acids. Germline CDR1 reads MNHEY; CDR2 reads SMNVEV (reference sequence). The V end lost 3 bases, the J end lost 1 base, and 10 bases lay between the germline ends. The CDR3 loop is CASSLNSRSYEQYF. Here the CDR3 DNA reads TGTGCCAGCAGTTTGAACAGCAGATCCTACGAGCAGTACTTC.

Here the CDR3 DNA reads TGTGCCAGCAGCCCGGTCGGAAACACCATATATTTT. This sequence encodes CASSPVGNTIYF. V usage is TRBV7-9 and J usage is TRBJ1-3; D gene ambiguous. Germline CDR1 is SEHNR and CDR2 is FQNEAQ (reference sequence). The germline V and J ends were trimmed by 5 bases and 4 bases, with 6 bases remaining between them. The CDR3 covers 12 residues.